This entry lists 30 T cell receptor beta chains sequenced from one sample in a study of CD8+CD57+ T cells in acquired aplastic anemia. According to the study, genomic DNA was the template for TCR beta VDJ and CDR3 profiling. Via MiXCR, TCRdb re-called the reads, giving one row per CDR3 protein. The sample contains about 180,000 distinct CDR3 sequences, approximately 46% of which appear only once. The specimen was sorted CD4+, CD8+, or CD8+CD57+ T cells (not recorded which) from PBMCs. These TCRs come from a human donor in good health.

This chain connects TRBV29-1 to TRBJ1-5, with D perhaps matching TRBD1 (6 bases). This CDR3 comprises 13 residues. The germline V gene encodes CDR1 SQVTM and CDR2 ANQGSEA. V gave up 7 bases and J gave up 0 bases, with 10 bases separating them. CDR3 coding DNA: TGCAGCGGAGGGGACAATAGCAATCAGCCCCAGCATTTT. Encoded protein: CSGGDNSNQPQHF.

The chain uses TRBV20-1 and TRBJ1-1; TRBD1 is a possible D gene (5 bases). CDR1 is DFQATT and CDR2 is SNEGSKA in the germline V gene (reference sequence). Trimming removed 3 bases at V and 3 bases at J, with 8 bases between. This CDR3 contains 12 residues. Written as DNA, the CDR3 is TGCAGTGCTAGTCAGGGAGACACTGAAGCTTTCTTT. Protein: CSASQGDTEAFF.

This clonotype turned up a few times. It may be a read error: a sequence one base away is much more abundant. The V and J genes are TRBV12-3 or TRBV12-4 and TRBJ2-7, with 7 bases that match TRBD1. The CDR3 has 13 amino acids. The CDR3 DNA reads as TGTGCCAGGAGTTTAGGGACAGCGTACGAGCAGTACTTC. This codes for CARSLGTAYEQYF.

This clonotype has at least ten counts. The chain combines TRBV5-1 with TRBJ1-3; D is undetermined. The germline V gene has CDR1 SGHRS and CDR2 YFSETQ. CDR3 length: 14 amino acids. V dropped 7 bases and J dropped 0 bases, with 11 bases sitting between them. CDR3 region: CASRAGSSGNTIYF. Here the CDR3 DNA reads TGCGCCAGCCGGGCAGGCAGCTCTGGAAACACCATATATTTT. Full variable domain (outside the CDR3, taken from reference TRBV5-1 and TRBJ1-3): KAGVTQTPRYLIKTRGQQVTLSCSPISGHRSVSWYQQTPGQGLQFLFEYFSETQRNKGNFPGRFSGRQFSNSRSEMNVSTLELGDSALYLCASRAGSSGNTIYFGEGSWLTVV.

This clonotype was seen many times. This chain joins TRBV20-1 and TRBJ2-1, with 7 bases lining up with TRBD2. The V gene's germline CDR1 is DFQATT and CDR2 SNEGSKA (reference sequence). This CDR3 is built from 15 residues. Unmatched junction bases numbered 10, after V lost 0 bases and J lost 8 bases. The CDR3 DNA reads as TGCAGTGCTAGAGATTTTGGGGGGAGGGTTTATGAGCAGTTCTTC. As protein: CSARDFGGRVYEQFF.

This sequence joins TRBV5-1 and TRBJ1-1; D is perhaps TRBD1 (6 bases). V lost 7 bases and J lost 7, with 17 bases in between. The CDR3 runs 13 residues. CDR1 and CDR2 from the germline V gene are SGHRS and YFSETQ. As DNA, the CDR3 is TGCGCCAGCCGAGCAAGGGGGGGCGATGAAGCTTTCTTT. Translated, it gives CASRARGGDEAFF.

This clonotype has ten or more counts. This chain joins TRBV20-1 and TRBJ1-1; D is possibly TRBD1 (5 bases). V was cut by 6 bases and J by 8 bases, with 28 bases left in between. From germline, CDR1 is DFQATT and CDR2 SNEGSKA (reference sequence). The CDR3 length is 16 residues. The CDR3 region is CSAFRVRQIVGGEAFF. As DNA, the CDR3 is TGCAGTGCCTTCAGGGTCAGACAGATAGTTGGGGGGGAAGCTTTCTTT.

This clonotype was recorded a few times. The V call is TRBV29-1, the J call TRBJ1-1; D not certain. Trimming pared 3 bases from V and 1 base from J, leaving 6 bases between. Germline CDR1 and CDR2: SQVTM and ANQGSEA. CDR3 length equals 12 residues. For the CDR3, the DNA is TGCAGCGTTGATGAGAAGAACACTGAAGCTTTCTTT. Protein sequence: CSVDEKNTEAFF.

In its sample, this clonotype was seen many times. The chain uses TRBV12-3 or TRBV12-4 and TRBJ1-3, with D tentatively TRBD1 (6 bases). V lost 6 bases and J 4 bases, leaving 10 bases between the germline ends. The CDR3 is 13 residues long. CDR3 protein: CASRHGQGNTIYF. CDR3 in DNA: TGTGCCAGCAGACACGGACAGGGAAACACCATATATTTT.

In its sample, this clonotype was seen a few times. This chain links TRBV5-1 with TRBJ2-7; D is unclear. The CDR3 is made up of 13 amino acids. Trimming took off 7 bases at V and 5 bases at J, with 16 bases between the two ends. The germline V gene encodes CDR1 SGHRS and CDR2 YFSETQ. CDR3 bases: TGCGCCAGCGGGTTTAGCTCTAAGGACGAGCAGTACTTC. As protein: CASGFSSKDEQYF.

The chain combines TRBV7-8 with TRBJ1-1, with D unclear. Trimming took off 5 bases at V and 6 bases at J, with 10 bases between the two ends. Germline lookup yields CDR1 SGHVS and CDR2 FQNEAQ. This CDR3 spans 12 amino acids. The CDR3 loop is CASSPQESEAFF. Here the CDR3 DNA reads TGTGCCAGCAGCCCCCAAGAATCTGAAGCTTTCTTT.

The rearrangement joins TRBV20-1 to TRBJ2-7; TRBD2 might be the D (6 bases). The J call may be wrong; the DNA end is better matched by TRBJ2-4. The CDR3 contains 15 residues. The germline V gene encodes CDR1 DFQATT and CDR2 SNEGSKA (reference sequence). Here the CDR3 DNA reads TGCAGTGCCAGACACCCTCGGGAGGCCAAAAACATTCAGTACTTC. It is translated as CSARHPREAKNIQYF.

For this clonotype: Its ends do not fully match the called genes, so a read error is possible. The chain links TRBV25-1 to TRBJ2-7; a weak D match, TRBD1 (6 bases). This CDR3 contains 12 residues. CDR1 is MGHDK and CDR2 is SYGVNS in the germline V gene. The CDR3 bases are TGTGCCAGCAGCGCGGACAGCTACGAGAAGTACTTC. It encodes CASSADSYEKYF.

There are many counts of this clonotype. The genes are TRBV20-1 and TRBJ2-3; unclear D gene. V was pared by 7 bases and J by 7 bases, with 12 bases between. Germline V gene lookup returns CDR1 DFQATT and CDR2 SNEGSKA (reference sequence). The CDR3 is 11 amino acids. CDR3 sequence: CSGWLLNTQYF. The CDR3 nucleotides read TGCAGTGGCTGGTTACTAAATACGCAGTATTTT.

V gene TRBV10-3 combines with J gene TRBJ2-3, with a weak D call TRBD1 (6 bases). The germline gives CDR1 ENHRY, CDR2 SYGVKD. Trimming cost V 0 bases and J 3 bases, with 13 bases left between them. This CDR3 comprises 16 residues. The CDR3 is CAISESGAWRTDTQYF. In DNA form, the CDR3 reads TGTGCCATCAGTGAGTCGGGGGCGTGGAGGACAGATACGCAGTATTTT.

There are many counts of this clonotype. The genes are TRBV24-1 and TRBJ1-5; tentative D call: TRBD1 (5 bases). Trimming pared 7 bases from V and 3 bases from J, leaving 24 bases between. The CDR3 is 18 amino acids. Germline V CDR1 and CDR2: KGHDR, SFDVKD. The CDR3, as DNA: TGTGCCACCAGCAAAGGAGGAGGACGGGACCCTTCCAATCAGCCCCAGCATTTT. Its protein is CATSKGGGRDPSNQPQHF.

This clonotype was detected many times. The chain couples TRBV2 to TRBJ2-3, with unresolved D. The CDR3 spans 14 residues. Germline loops: CDR1 SNHLY, CDR2 FYNNEI. Trimming pared 1 base from V and 2 bases from J, leaving 7 bases between. The CDR3 DNA sequence: TGTGCCAGCAGTGAAGTCACTTACACAGATACGCAGTATTTT. Amino acid sequence: CASSEVTYTDTQYF.

This sequence joins TRBV6-2 or TRBV6-3 and TRBJ2-7; no clear D. The CDR3 covers 14 residues. V shed 2 bases and J shed 0 bases, with 8 bases lying between them. The germline CDR1 and CDR2 sequences are MNHEY and SVGEGT. The CDR3 loop is CASSYRASSYEQYF. The DNA for the CDR3 is TGTGCCAGCAGTTACAGGGCGAGCTCCTACGAGCAGTACTTC.

The genes are TRBV9 and TRBJ2-1; 13 nucleotides line up with TRBD2. The junction had 1 base not matched to a gene; V was cut back by 3 bases and J by 4 bases. The CDR3 is 15 residues long. Germline values: CDR1 SGDLS, CDR2 YYNGEE. This chain's CDR3 is CASSETSGRYNEQFF. CDR3 bases: TGTGCCAGCAGCGAGACTAGCGGGAGGTACAATGAGCAGTTCTTC.

This clonotype was seen repeatedly, ten times or more. This chain joins TRBV19 and TRBJ2-6; 8 bases fit TRBD2. Germline-derived CDR1 and CDR2 are LNHDA and SQIVND (reference sequence). This CDR3 contains 18 residues. V lost 3 bases to trimming and J lost 0 bases; unmatched junction nucleotides: 7. CDR3 protein: CASSISRAGASGANVLTF. In DNA, the CDR3 is TGTGCCAGTAGTATCTCTCGAGCGGGAGCCTCTGGGGCCAACGTCCTGACTTTC.

The J gene is TRBJ2-7, the V gene TRBV11-2; 15 bases align to TRBD2. CDR3 length: 16 amino acids. Germline V gene lookup returns CDR1 SGHAT and CDR2 FQNNGV. The V gene end was trimmed by 3 bases and the J gene end by 4 bases; junction bases not matched to a gene: 4. CDR3 sequence (DNA): TGTGCCAGCAGCTTCTGGACTAGCGGGAGGGGTTACGAGCAGTACTTC. Amino acids: CASSFWTSGRGYEQYF.

This clonotype was detected only a few times. This chain joins TRBV10-3 and TRBJ1-1, with 9 nucleotides matching TRBD1. CDR1 ENHRY and CDR2 SYGVKD come from the germline V gene. V lost 6 bases and J lost 0; bases outside the gene matches: 8. The CDR3 length is 16 residues. The CDR3 here is CAIRGGQGSMNTEAFF. As DNA, the CDR3 is TGTGCCATCAGGGGGGGACAGGGAAGCATGAACACTGAAGCTTTCTTT.

The sample holds many counts of this clonotype. This sequence joins TRBV11-2 and TRBJ2-7; TRBD2 matches at 11 bases. CDR1 and CDR2 from the germline V gene are SGHAT and FQNNGV. V gave up 5 bases and J gave up 3 bases; unmatched junction bases: 12. The CDR3 sequence is 17 residues long. CDR3 DNA sequence: TGTGCCAGCAGCCAAACAGCATCCGGACTAGCGGGCTACGAGCAGTACTTC. Its protein is CASSQTASGLAGYEQYF.

The genes are TRBV4-2 and TRBJ1-5, with 7 bases aligning to TRBD1. The CDR3 consists of 17 residues. CDR1 and CDR2 from the germline V gene are LGHNA and YNFKEQ. V lost 0 bases and J lost 7; bases outside the gene matches: 12. CDR3 region: CASSQEVGQATGQPQHF. The DNA for the CDR3 is TGTGCCAGCAGCCAAGAGGTAGGACAGGCTACGGGACAGCCCCAGCATTTT.

This clonotype was counted only a few times. The chain carries TRBV5-1 and TRBJ2-2, with TRBD2 identical over 9 bases. The CDR3 is made up of 16 amino acids. Germline loops: CDR1 SGHRS, CDR2 YFSETQ. V trimming: 3 bases; J trimming: 0 bases; junction bases outside the gene matches: 3. CDR3 in DNA: TGCGCCAGCAGCTCCTCTAGCGGGGCGAACACCGGGGAGCTGTTTTTT. This codes for CASSSSSGANTGELFF.

Details on this clonotype: This may stem from a read error, because a much larger clone lies one nucleotide away. This sequence joins TRBV20-1 and TRBJ2-2; the D gene is possibly TRBD2 (7 bases). Germline CDR1 DFQATT, CDR2 SNEGSKA (reference sequence). Trimming cost V 2 bases and J 7 bases, with 20 bases left between them. The CDR3 covers 16 residues. The CDR3 DNA reads TGCAGTGCTAGACCTAGGGGGAGGGGCCGGGACGGGGAGCTGTTTTTT. The encoded protein is CSARPRGRGRDGELFF.

This clonotype occurred once. The gene calls are TRBV18 and TRBJ2-1; 7 nucleotides align to TRBD2. Germline CDR1 KGHSH, CDR2 LQKENI. The CDR3 extends over 17 amino acids. Germline trimming cut 0 bases from V and 7 bases from J; bases unmatched to any gene: 12. The CDR3 region is CASSPPTSSGGRNEQFF. For the CDR3, the DNA is TGTGCCAGCTCACCACCTACCTCTAGCGGAGGGAGGAATGAGCAGTTCTTC.

This clonotype was seen repeatedly, ten times or more. The gene calls are TRBV4-3 and TRBJ1-2; possibly TRBD1 for D (6 bases). Trimming pared 3 bases from V and 4 bases from J, leaving 18 bases between. Germline CDR1 reads LGHNA; CDR2 reads YSLEER. The length of the CDR3 is 16 residues. The CDR3 protein is CASSHPQGGQSYGYTF. The CDR3 DNA is TGCGCCAGCAGCCACCCCCAAGGCGGACAGAGCTATGGCTACACCTTC.

The chain has TRBV2 and TRBJ2-7; D possibly matches TRBD1 or TRBD2 (5 bases each). This CDR3 region has 15 residues. V was trimmed by 11 bases and J by 4 bases, leaving 24 bases between them. Germline-derived CDR1 and CDR2 are SNHLY and FYNNEI. In DNA form, the CDR3 reads TGTGCCTTCCCTCTCGAGGGGAACTTGGGTTACGAGCAGTACTTC. Its protein product is CAFPLEGNLGYEQYF.

The J gene is TRBJ2-2, the V gene TRBV24-1; TRBD1 might be the D (5 bases). CDR1 and CDR2 (germline): KGHDR, SFDVKD. CDR3 length: 15 residues. V lost 4 bases and J 1 base, leaving 9 bases between the germline ends. CDR3 in amino acids: CATSDPTVNTGELFF. Here the CDR3 DNA reads TGTGCCACCAGTGACCCGACAGTGAACACCGGGGAGCTGTTTTTT.